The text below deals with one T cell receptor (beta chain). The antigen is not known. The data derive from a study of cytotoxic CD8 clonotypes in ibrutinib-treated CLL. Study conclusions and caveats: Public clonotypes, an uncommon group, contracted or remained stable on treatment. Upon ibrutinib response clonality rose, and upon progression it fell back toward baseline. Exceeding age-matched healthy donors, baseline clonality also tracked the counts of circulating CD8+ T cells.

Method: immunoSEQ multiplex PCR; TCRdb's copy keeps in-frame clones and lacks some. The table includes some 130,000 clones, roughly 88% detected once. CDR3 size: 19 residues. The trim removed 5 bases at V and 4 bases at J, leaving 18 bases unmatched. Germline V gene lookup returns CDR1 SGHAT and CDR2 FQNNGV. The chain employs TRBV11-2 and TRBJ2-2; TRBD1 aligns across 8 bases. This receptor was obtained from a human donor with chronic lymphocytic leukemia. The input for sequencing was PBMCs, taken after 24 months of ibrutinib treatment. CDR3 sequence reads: CASSPSFRDRRGATGELFF. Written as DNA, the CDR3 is TGTGCCAGCAGCCCCTCTTTTAGGGACAGGAGAGGGGCCACCGGGGAGCTGTTTTTT.